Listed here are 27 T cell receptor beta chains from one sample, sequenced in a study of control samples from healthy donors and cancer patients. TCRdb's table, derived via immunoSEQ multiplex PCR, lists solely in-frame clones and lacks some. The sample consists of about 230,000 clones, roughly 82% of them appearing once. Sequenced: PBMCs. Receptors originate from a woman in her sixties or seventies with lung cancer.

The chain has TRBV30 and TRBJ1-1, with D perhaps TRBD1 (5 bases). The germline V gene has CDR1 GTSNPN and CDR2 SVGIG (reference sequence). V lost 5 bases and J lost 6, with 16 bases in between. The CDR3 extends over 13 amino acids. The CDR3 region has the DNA TGTGCCTGGGGGGGGGTCCCTGGGCCTGAAGCTTTCTTT. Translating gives CAWGGVPGPEAFF.

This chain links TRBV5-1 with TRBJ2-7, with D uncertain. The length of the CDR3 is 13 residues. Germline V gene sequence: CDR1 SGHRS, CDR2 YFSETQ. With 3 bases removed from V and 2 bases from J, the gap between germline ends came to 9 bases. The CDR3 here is CASSWVGAYEQYF. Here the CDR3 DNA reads TGCGCCAGCAGCTGGGTCGGTGCCTACGAGCAGTACTTC.

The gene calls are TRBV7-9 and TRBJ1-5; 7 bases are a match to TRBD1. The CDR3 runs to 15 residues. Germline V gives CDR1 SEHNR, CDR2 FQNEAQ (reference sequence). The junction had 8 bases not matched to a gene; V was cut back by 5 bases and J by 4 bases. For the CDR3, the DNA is TGTGCCAGCAGCCCCCCCGGGACAGCTAATCAGCCCCAGCATTTT. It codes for CASSPPGTANQPQHF.

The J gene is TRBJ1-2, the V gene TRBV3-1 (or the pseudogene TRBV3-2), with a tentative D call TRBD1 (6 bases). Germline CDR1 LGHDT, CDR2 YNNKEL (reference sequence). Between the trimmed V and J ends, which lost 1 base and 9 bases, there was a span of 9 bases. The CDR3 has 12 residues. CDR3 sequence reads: CASSQGGHSYTF. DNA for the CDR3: TGTGCCAGCAGCCAAGGGGGACATAGCTACACCTTC.

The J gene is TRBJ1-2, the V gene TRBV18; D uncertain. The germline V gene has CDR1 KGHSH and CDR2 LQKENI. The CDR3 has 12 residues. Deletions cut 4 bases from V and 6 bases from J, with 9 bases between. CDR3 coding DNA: TGTGCCAGCTCACGCGGAACGGATGGCTACACCTTC. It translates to CASSRGTDGYTF.

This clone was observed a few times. The CDR3 protein is CASSPEQSSYEQYF. The CDR3 nucleotides read TGTGCCAGCAGTCCGGAGCAGAGCTCCTACGAGCAGTACTTC. The gene calls are TRBV7-2 and TRBJ2-7; D gene uncertain. CDR1 SGHTA and CDR2 FQGNSA come from the germline V gene. The CDR3 is 14 amino acids. V lost 6 bases, J lost 0 bases, and 12 bases lay in between.

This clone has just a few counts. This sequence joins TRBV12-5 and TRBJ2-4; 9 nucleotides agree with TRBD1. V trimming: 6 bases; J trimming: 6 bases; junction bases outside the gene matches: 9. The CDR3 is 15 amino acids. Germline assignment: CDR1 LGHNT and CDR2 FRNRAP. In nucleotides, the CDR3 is TGTGCTAGTGGCTTTGGGGACAGGGAGGGAAACATTCAGTACTTC. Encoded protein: CASGFGDREGNIQYF.

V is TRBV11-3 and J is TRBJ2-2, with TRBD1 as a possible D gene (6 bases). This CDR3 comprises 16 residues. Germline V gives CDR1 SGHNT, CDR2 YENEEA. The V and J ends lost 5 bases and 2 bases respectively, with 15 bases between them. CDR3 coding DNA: TGTGCCAGCAGCACGAGCACAGGGATCAACACCGGGGAGCTGTTTTTT. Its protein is CASSTSTGINTGELFF.

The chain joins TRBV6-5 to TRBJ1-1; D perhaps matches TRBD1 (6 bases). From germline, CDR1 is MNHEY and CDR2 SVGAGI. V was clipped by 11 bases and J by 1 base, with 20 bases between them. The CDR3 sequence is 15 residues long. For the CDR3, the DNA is TGTGCCGTCCGGACAGTACATTTGGGGAACACTGAAGCTTTCTTT. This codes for CAVRTVHLGNTEAFF.

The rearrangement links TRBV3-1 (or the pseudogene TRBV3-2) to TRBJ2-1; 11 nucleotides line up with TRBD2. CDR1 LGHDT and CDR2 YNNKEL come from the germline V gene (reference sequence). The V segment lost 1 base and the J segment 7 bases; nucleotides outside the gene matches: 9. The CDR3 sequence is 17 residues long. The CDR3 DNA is TGTGCCAGCAGCCAAGGGGTAGCGGGGGGGCCTGGGAATGAGCAGTTCTTC. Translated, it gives CASSQGVAGGPGNEQFF.

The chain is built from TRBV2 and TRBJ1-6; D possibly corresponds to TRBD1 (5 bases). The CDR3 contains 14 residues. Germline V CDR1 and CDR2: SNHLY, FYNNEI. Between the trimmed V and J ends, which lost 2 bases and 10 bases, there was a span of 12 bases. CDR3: CASSELPGTSPLHF. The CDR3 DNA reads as TGTGCCAGCAGTGAACTGCCAGGGACCTCACCCCTCCACTTT.

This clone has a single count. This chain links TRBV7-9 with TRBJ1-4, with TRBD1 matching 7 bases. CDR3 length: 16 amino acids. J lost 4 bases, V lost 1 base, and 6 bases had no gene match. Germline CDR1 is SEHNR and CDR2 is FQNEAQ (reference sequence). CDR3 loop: CASSLEGTALNEKLFF. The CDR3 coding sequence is TGTGCCAGCAGCTTAGAAGGGACAGCCCTTAATGAAAAACTGTTTTTT.

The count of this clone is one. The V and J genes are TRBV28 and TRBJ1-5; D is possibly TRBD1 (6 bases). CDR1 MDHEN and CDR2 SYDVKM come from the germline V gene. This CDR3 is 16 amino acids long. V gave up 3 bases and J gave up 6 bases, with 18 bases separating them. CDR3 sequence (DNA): TGTGCCAGCAGTTTTTTTTCCGGGGGCATCAGTCAGCCCCAGCATTTT. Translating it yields CASSFFSGGISQPQHF.

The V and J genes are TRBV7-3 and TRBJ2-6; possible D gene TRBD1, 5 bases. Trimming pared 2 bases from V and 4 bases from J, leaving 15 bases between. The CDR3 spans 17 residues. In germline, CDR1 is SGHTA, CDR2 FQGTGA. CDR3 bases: TGTGCCAGCAGCTTAGGTTCTGGGGCCTCCGGGGCCAACGTCCTGACTTTC. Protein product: CASSLGSGASGANVLTF.

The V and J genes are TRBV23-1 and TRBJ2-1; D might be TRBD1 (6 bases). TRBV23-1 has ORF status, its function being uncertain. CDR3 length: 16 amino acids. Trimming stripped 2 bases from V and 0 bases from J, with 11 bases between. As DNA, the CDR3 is TGCGCCAGCAGTCAAAGCCTGGACAGCTCCTACAATGAGCAGTTCTTC. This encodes CASSQSLDSSYNEQFF.

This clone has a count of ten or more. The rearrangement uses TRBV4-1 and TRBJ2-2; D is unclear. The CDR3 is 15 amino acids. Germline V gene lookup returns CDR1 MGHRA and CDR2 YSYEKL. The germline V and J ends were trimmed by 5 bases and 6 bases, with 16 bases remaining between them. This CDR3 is CASSYTDVGAGELFF. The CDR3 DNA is TGCGCCAGCAGCTATACGGACGTGGGTGCCGGGGAGCTGTTTTTT.

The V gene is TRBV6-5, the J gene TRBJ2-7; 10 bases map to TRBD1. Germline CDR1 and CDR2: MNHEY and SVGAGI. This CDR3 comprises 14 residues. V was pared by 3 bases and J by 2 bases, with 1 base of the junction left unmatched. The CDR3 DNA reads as TGTGCCAGCAGTTATGGGACAGGGGCCTACGAGCAGTACTTC. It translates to CASSYGTGAYEQYF.

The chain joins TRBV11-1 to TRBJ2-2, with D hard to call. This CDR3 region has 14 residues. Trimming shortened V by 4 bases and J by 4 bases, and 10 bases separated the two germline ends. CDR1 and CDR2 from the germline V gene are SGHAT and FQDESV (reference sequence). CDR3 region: CASSSGSFTGELFF. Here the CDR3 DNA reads TGTGCCAGCAGCTCCGGGTCCTTCACCGGGGAGCTGTTTTTT.

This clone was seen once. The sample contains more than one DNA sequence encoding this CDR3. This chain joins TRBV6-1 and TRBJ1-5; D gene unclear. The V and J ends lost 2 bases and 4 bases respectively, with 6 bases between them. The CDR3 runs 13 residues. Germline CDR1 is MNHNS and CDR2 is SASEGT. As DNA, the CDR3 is TGTGCCAGCAGTGAACTAGGGAATCAGCCCCAGCATTTT. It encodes CASSELGNQPQHF.

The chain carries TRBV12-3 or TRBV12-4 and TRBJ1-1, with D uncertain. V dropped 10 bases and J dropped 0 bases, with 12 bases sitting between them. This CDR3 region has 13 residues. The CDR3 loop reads CATAQAVNTEAFF. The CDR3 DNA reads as TGTGCCACCGCGCAGGCTGTGAACACTGAAGCTTTCTTT.

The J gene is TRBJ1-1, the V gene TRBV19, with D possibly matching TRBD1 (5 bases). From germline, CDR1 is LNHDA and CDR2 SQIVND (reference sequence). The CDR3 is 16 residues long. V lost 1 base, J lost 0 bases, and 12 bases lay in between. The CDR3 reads CASSIGGGMLNTEAFF. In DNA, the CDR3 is TGTGCCAGTAGTATAGGTGGGGGGATGTTGAACACTGAAGCTTTCTTT.

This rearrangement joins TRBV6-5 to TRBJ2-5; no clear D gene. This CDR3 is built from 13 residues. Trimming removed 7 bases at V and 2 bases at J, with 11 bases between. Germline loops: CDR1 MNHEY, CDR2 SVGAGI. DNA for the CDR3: TGTGCCAGCAACCTAGACTTACAAGAGACCCAGTACTTC. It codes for CASNLDLQETQYF.

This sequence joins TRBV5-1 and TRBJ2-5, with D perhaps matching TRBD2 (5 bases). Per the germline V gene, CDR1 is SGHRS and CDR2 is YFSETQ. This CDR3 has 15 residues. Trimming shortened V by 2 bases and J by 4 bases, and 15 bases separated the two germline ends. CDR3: CASSFSGLSTETQYF. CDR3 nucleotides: TGCGCCAGCAGCTTCAGCGGCTTGAGCACAGAGACCCAGTACTTC.

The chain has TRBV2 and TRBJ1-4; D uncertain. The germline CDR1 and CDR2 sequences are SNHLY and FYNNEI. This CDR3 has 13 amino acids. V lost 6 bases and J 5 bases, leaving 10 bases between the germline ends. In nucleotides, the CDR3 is TGTGCCAGCAGATGGGAAATAAATGAAAAACTGTTTTTT. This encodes CASRWEINEKLFF.

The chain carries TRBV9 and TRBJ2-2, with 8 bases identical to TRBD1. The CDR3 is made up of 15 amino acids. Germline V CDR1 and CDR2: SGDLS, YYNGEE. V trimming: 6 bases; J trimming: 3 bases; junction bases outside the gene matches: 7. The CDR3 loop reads CASNPGQVYTGELFF. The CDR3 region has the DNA TGTGCCAGCAACCCGGGACAGGTTTACACCGGGGAGCTGTTTTTT.

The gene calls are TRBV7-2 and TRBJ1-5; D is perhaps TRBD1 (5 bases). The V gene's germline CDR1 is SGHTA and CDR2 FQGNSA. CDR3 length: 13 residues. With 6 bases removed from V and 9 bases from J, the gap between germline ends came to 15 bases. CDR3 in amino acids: CASSRGRVWPQHF. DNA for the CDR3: TGTGCCAGCAGTAGGGGACGGGTATGGCCCCAGCATTTT.

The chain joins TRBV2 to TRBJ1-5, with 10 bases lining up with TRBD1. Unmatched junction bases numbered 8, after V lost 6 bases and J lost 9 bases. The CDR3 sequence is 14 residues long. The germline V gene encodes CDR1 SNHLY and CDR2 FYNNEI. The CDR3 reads CASRPDRGEGPQHF. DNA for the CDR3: TGTGCCAGCAGACCGGACAGGGGGGAAGGGCCCCAGCATTTT.